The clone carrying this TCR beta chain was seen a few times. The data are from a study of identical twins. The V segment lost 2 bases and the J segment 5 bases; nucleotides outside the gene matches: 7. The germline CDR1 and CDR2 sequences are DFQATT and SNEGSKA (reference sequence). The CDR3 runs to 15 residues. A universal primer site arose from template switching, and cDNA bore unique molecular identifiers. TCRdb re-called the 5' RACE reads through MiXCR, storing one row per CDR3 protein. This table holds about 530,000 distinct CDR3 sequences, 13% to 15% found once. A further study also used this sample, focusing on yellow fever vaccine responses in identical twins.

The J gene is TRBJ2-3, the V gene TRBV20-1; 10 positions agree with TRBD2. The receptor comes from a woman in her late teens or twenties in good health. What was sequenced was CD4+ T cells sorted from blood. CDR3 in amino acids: CSARTSGEWIDTQYF. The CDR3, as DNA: TGCAGTGCTAGAACTAGCGGGGAGTGGATAGATACGCAGTATTTT.